A selection of T cell receptor beta chains follows, all from one sample in a study of shared clonotypes between healthy human individuals. Produced via immunoSEQ multiplex PCR; TCRdb's table is partial and in-frame only. The profile covers roughly 2.1 million clones, with approximately 94% appearing a single time and 1.5% to 2% taken by the ten largest. The sequenced material came from naive CD8+ T cells from PBMCs. The receptors originated from a man aged 18 to 30 in good health. Some clones in this sample may be carry-over from other donors' samples. The CDR3 runs from the conserved cysteine through the conserved F or W. Fields, in order: J gene, clone size, V gene, D gene, CDR3 length, CDR3 protein, CDR3 DNA. The D gene is left open where the match is weak. Clone size is shown for a subset of rows, as once, few, many or a class of expanded clone.

>TRBJ2-5|-|TRBV6-1|-|17
CASSEYLRGHTQETQYF
TGTGCCAGCAGTGAATATCTCCGGGGCCATACCCAAGAGACCCAGTACTTC
>TRBJ1-1|few|TRBV7-3|TRBD1|14
CASSADRGGTEAFF
TGTGCCAGCAGCGCCGACAGGGGTGGAACTGAAGCTTTCTTT
>TRBJ2-1|-|TRBV19|-|13
CASSGRYHNEQFF
TGTGCCAGTAGTGGGCGGTATCACAATGAGCAGTTCTTC
>TRBJ2-1|-|TRBV6-5|-|13
CASRPGVINEQFF
TGTGCCAGCAGACCGGGAGTTATAAATGAGCAGTTCTTC
>TRBJ1-1|few|TRBV7-9|-|12
CATPGVNTEAFF
TGTGCCACCCCAGGGGTGAACACTGAAGCTTTCTTT
>TRBJ2-5|-|TRBV2|-|17
CASSEGVYLGYQETQYF
TGTGCCAGCAGTGAAGGGGTCTATTTGGGGTACCAAGAGACCCAGTACTTC
>TRBJ1-3|-|TRBV7-9|TRBD1|17
CASSFYPGQASGNTIYF
TGTGCCAGCAGCTTCTATCCGGGACAGGCCTCTGGAAACACCATATATTTT
>TRBJ2-1|-|TRBV7-9|TRBD2|16
CASSSSGLAAYNEQFF
TGTGCCAGCAGCTCCTCCGGACTAGCGGCTTACAATGAGCAGTTCTTC
>TRBJ2-1|-|TRBV7-9|TRBD1|13
CATRTGSVYEQFF
TGTGCCACCAGGACAGGGTCGGTCTATGAGCAGTTCTTC
>TRBJ2-3|-|TRBV4-3|TRBD2|16
CASSQEGGRAWDTQYF
TGCGCCAGCAGCCAAGAGGGCGGGAGGGCCTGGGATACGCAGTATTTT
>TRBJ2-2|-|TRBV19|-|13
CAKSGPNTGELFF
TGTGCCAAAAGCGGGCCGAACACCGGGGAGCTGTTTTTT
>TRBJ1-1|-|TRBV15|TRBD1|16
CATSSGKQGAWTEAFF
TGTGCCACCAGCAGTGGAAAACAGGGGGCATGGACTGAAGCTTTCTTT
>TRBJ2-7|-|TRBV5-1|-|15
CASSLAGGRYYEQYF
TGCGCCAGCAGCTTGGCCGGGGGTCGGTACTACGAGCAGTACTTC
>TRBJ1-4|-|TRBV5-1|TRBD1|14
CASSDRGRGEKLFF
TGCGCCAGCAGCGACAGGGGAAGGGGCGAAAAACTGTTTTTT
>TRBJ2-5|-|TRBV6-5|-|12
CASISQGQTQYF
TGTGCCAGCATTTCCCAGGGTCAGACCCAGTACTTC
>TRBJ2-7|-|TRBV13|-|15
CASSLGRTRGSEQYF
TGTGCCAGCAGCTTAGGCCGGACAAGAGGCTCCGAGCAGTACTTC
>TRBJ2-7|-|TRBV29-1|-|16
CSVGGTGAGRDHEQYF
TGCAGCGTTGGAGGGACAGGAGCGGGGAGGGATCACGAGCAGTACTTC
>TRBJ2-3|-|TRBV27|-|15
CASGLNRADTDTQYF
TGTGCCAGCGGTTTGAACAGGGCGGACACAGATACGCAGTATTTT
>TRBJ2-7|-|TRBV28|TRBD2|17
CASSPRLAGGHSYEQYF
TGTGCCAGCAGTCCGCGGCTAGCGGGAGGCCACTCCTACGAGCAGTACTTC
>TRBJ2-6|few|TRBV5-1|-|14
CASSFPPGANVLTF
TGCGCCAGCAGCTTCCCCCCTGGGGCCAACGTCCTGACTTTC
>TRBJ2-7|-|TRBV7-9|-|12
CASSLGGREQYF
TGTGCCAGCAGCCTCGGGGGGCGCGAGCAGTACTTC
>TRBJ1-2|few|TRBV5-1|-|14
CASSLEVRDYGYTF
TGCGCCAGCAGCTTGGAAGTCAGGGACTATGGCTACACCTTC
>TRBJ2-7|-|TRBV9|TRBD2|15
CASSVANGRAYEQYF
TGTGCCAGCAGCGTAGCTAACGGGAGGGCCTACGAGCAGTACTTC
>TRBJ2-3|-|TRBV7-2|-|15
CASTLRGASTDTQYF
TGTGCCAGCACGCTCCGCGGGGCTAGCACAGATACGCAGTATTTT
>TRBJ2-7|-|TRBV7-9|TRBD2|14
CASSPSGEFYEQYF
TGTGCCAGCAGCCCAAGCGGGGAATTCTACGAGCAGTACTTC
>TRBJ2-1|-|TRBV5-4|TRBD2|16
CASSLKREVSYNEQFF
TGTGCCAGCAGCTTGAAGCGGGAGGTCTCCTACAATGAGCAGTTCTTC
>TRBJ2-7|-|TRBV11-2|-|12
CASSTGLYEQYF
TGTGCCAGCAGCACGGGCCTATACGAGCAGTACTTC
>TRBJ1-1|once|TRBV7-6|-|17
CASSLESGASPHTEAFF
TGTGCCAGCAGCTTAGAGTCGGGGGCCTCACCACACACTGAAGCTTTCTTT
>TRBJ2-1|-|TRBV4-1|-|17
CASSHLARGTFYNEQFF
TGCGCCAGCAGCCATCTGGCCCGCGGGACCTTCTACAATGAGCAGTTCTTC
>TRBJ2-2|-|TRBV7-3|-|16
CASSHQRAVNTGELFF
TGTGCCAGCAGCCACCAAAGGGCAGTTAACACCGGGGAGCTGTTTTTT
>TRBJ2-5|-|TRBV19|-|15
CASRPLQGRQETQYF
TGTGCCAGTAGGCCTTTGCAGGGGAGGCAAGAGACCCAGTACTTC
>TRBJ1-1|once|TRBV9|-|16
CASSVVVEKRGGEAFF
TGTGCCAGCAGCGTAGTAGTCGAAAAGAGGGGGGGTGAAGCTTTCTTT
>TRBJ2-1|-|TRBV5-1|-|15
CASSSTGGLYNEQFF
TGCGCCAGCAGCTCCACGGGGGGCCTTTACAATGAGCAGTTCTTC
>TRBJ1-1|-|TRBV19|TRBD1|15
CASSTRQGVATEAFF
TGTGCCAGTAGTACCCGACAGGGGGTGGCCACTGAAGCTTTCTTT
>TRBJ2-2|-|TRBV7-9|-|14
CASSLAQRTGELFF
TGTGCCAGCAGCTTGGCCCAGCGGACCGGGGAGCTGTTTTTT
>TRBJ2-7|few|TRBV28|TRBD2|15
CASRPSGGNRHEQYF
TGTGCCAGCAGACCAAGCGGGGGGAATCGCCACGAGCAGTACTTC
>TRBJ1-1|few|TRBV25-1|-|11
CASSVGTEAFF
TGTGCCAGCAGTGTGGGAACTGAAGCTTTCTTT
>TRBJ1-1|-|TRBV28|TRBD1|14
CASKRQGARTEAFF
TGTGCCAGCAAAAGACAGGGGGCGCGGACTGAAGCTTTCTTT
>TRBJ1-5|-|TRBV19|TRBD1|15
CASSPRDRVGQPQHF
TGTGCCAGTAGTCCCCGGGACAGGGTGGGGCAGCCCCAGCATTTT
>TRBJ2-3|-|TRBV30|TRBD1|12
CAWGTGTDTQYF
TGTGCCTGGGGGACAGGGACAGATACGCAGTATTTT
>TRBJ2-2|-|TRBV15|-|17
CATSRWGQGSNTGELFF
TGTGCCACCAGCAGGTGGGGCCAGGGTTCGAACACCGGGGAGCTGTTTTTT
>TRBJ1-2|-|TRBV9|-|16
CASSTEAVGANYGYTF
TGTGCCAGCAGCACCGAGGCGGTAGGAGCTAACTATGGCTACACCTTC
>TRBJ1-1|-|TRBV9|-|13
CASSPPGGSRAFF
TGTGCCAGCAGCCCTCCTGGAGGGTCGCGGGCTTTCTTT